Listed below are T cell receptor beta chains from one sample, sequenced in a study of cytomegalovirus exposure and HLA in healthy donors. Clones were sequenced by immunoSEQ multiplex PCR, and TCRdb holds only the in-frame ones, with some missing. The sample has over 150,000 clones; just over 75% are singletons. What was sequenced was PBMCs. These receptors were taken from a woman aged 55-69 years in good health and CMV-seropositive. The CDR3 runs from the conserved cysteine through the conserved F or W. The D gene is left open where the match is weak. Size is omitted from some rows. Given values are once, few, many or a class for expanded clones.

CDR3 protein,CDR3 DNA,clone size,D gene,J gene,CDR3 length,V gene
CASSLVSEANTEAFF,TGTGCCAGCAGCTTAGTCTCGGAGGCTAACACTGAAGCTTTCTTT,.,.,TRBJ1-1,15,TRBV7-8
CASSHRWTGGFQPQHF,TGCGCCAGCAGTCACCGCTGGACAGGGGGTTTTCAGCCCCAGCATTTT,few,TRBD1,TRBJ1-5,16,TRBV23-1
CASSLFGTSGSYLDF,TGTGCCAGCAGCTTGTTTGGGACTAGCGGGAGTTATCTGGACTTC,.,TRBD2,TRBJ2-7,15,TRBV7-2
CASSLWTGGIGTEAFF,TGTGCCAGCAGTTTGTGGACAGGGGGTATTGGCACTGAAGCTTTCTTT,.,TRBD1,TRBJ1-1,16,TRBV28
CASSFNSGSLETQYF,TGTGCCAGCAGCTTCAATAGCGGGAGCCTAGAGACCCAGTACTTC,.,TRBD2,TRBJ2-5,15,TRBV7-9
CSVEEQRMNTEAFF,TGCAGCGTTGAGGAACAGAGAATGAACACTGAAGCTTTCTTT,.,.,TRBJ1-1,14,TRBV29-1
CASSRNRGYSNQPQHF,TGTGCCAGCTCACGGAACAGGGGGTATAGCAATCAGCCCCAGCATTTT,.,TRBD1,TRBJ1-5,16,TRBV18
CASSHREEQFF,TGTGCCAGCTCACATAGGGAGGAGCAGTTCTTC,.,.,TRBJ2-1,11,TRBV18
CASTTTEKLFF,TGTGCCAGTACCACGACAGAAAAACTGTTTTTT,.,.,TRBJ1-4,11,TRBV19
CASSLGGARTNEKLFF,TGCGCCAGCAGCTTGGGCGGGGCGAGAACTAATGAAAAACTGTTTTTT,.,.,TRBJ1-4,16,TRBV5-1
CASSRGGTTEAFF,TGTGCCAGCAGCCGGGGGGGGACGACTGAAGCTTTCTTT,.,.,TRBJ1-1,13,TRBV5-4
CAISESARSNEKLFF,TGTGCCATCAGTGAGTCCGCCAGGTCGAATGAAAAACTGTTTTTT,.,.,TRBJ1-4,15,TRBV10-3
CASSIDRGETQYF,TGTGCCAGCAGTATCGACAGGGGAGAGACCCAGTACTTC,once,TRBD1,TRBJ2-5,13,TRBV6-4
CASRTWTGGLSPLHF,TGTGCCAGCAGAACCTGGACAGGGGGCCTTTCACCCCTCCACTTT,.,TRBD1,TRBJ1-6,15,TRBV27
CASSLGLGGSSTDTQYF,TGTGCCAGCAGCTTAGGCCTGGGGGGATCTAGCACAGATACGCAGTATTTT,.,.,TRBJ2-3,17,TRBV7-2
CASSHGTSWVDEQYF,TGTGCCAGCAGCCACGGGACTAGCTGGGTCGACGAGCAGTACTTC,once,TRBD2,TRBJ2-7,15,TRBV6-6
CASSLQGFGTEAFF,TGTGCCAGCAGCTTACAGGGGTTCGGCACTGAAGCTTTCTTT,.,TRBD1,TRBJ1-1,14,TRBV27
CASSPPGGVEQFF,TGTGCCAGCAGCCCCCCGGGGGGGGTTGAGCAGTTCTTC,.,TRBD2,TRBJ2-1,13,TRBV9